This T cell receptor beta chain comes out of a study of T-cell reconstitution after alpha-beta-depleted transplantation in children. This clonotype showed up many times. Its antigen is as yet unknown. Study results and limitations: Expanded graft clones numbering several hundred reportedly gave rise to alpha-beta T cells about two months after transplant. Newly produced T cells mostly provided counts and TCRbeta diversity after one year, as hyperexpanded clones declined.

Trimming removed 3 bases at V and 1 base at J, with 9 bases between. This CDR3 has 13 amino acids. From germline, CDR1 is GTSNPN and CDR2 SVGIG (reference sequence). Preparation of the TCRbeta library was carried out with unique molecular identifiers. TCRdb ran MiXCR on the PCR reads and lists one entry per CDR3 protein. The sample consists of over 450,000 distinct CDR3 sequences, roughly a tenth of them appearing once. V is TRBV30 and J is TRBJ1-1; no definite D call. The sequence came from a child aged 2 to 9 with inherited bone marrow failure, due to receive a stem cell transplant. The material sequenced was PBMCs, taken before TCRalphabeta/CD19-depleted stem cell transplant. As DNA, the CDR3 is TGTGCCTGGAGCGACGACGGGAACACTGAAGCTTTCTTT. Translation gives CAWSDDGNTEAFF.